This TCR beta chain was identified during a study of cytomegalovirus exposure and HLA in healthy donors. The CDR3 extends over 15 amino acids. Germline V CDR1 and CDR2: SGHDT, YYEEEE. Notes on this clone: A read error may account for a junction end that differs from germline.

Researchers ran the PCR with 60 Vbeta and 13 Jbeta primers. Using immunoSEQ multiplex PCR, the repertoire was profiled, and TCRdb retains in-frame clones only, with some absent. The table has about 170,000 clones, approximately 80% seen once; the top ten hold about 0.76%. Donors counted as nominally healthy when sampled, yet unrecorded immune exposures were likely. The chain has TRBV5-6 and TRBJ2-5; 10 bases line up with TRBD2. The TCR originated in a young woman in good health and CMV-seronegative. Sequencing input: PBMCs. The CDR3 nucleotides read TGTGCCAGCAGCCCCCGGACTAGCGGCAAAGAGGCCCAGTACTTC. Translating gives CASSPRTSGKEAQYF.